The entry below describes one T cell receptor beta chain. Its antigen is as yet unknown. The sample belongs to a study of monozygotic twins with inflammatory bowel disease. The CDR3 has 14 amino acids. Germline values: CDR1 SGHRS, CDR2 YFSETQ. Study-level results: Ultimately, a single strong signal or clonotype associated with IBD was not supported.

Researchers used template switching to add UMIs featuring a 6-nucleotide sample barcode. TCRdb derives one entry per CDR3 protein from the 5' RACE reads, leaving out DNA. This sample's table reports over 100,000 distinct CDR3 sequences. The J gene is TRBJ1-3, the V gene TRBV5-1. The source is a human donor with ulcerative colitis or Crohn's disease, or a healthy co-twin of an affected twin (not recorded which). The source material was blood. The CDR3 loop reads CASSPRRGGNTIYF.